This is a list of T cell receptor beta chains from one sample in a study of blood T cell repertoires in COVID-19. Some clones are missing from TCRdb's copy, which holds only in-frame ones; the method was immunoSEQ multiplex PCR. The sample lists 200,000 to 300,000 clones, about 90% occurring once. Material: peripheral blood. Receptor source: a woman between 40 and 55 years old with acute or convalescent COVID-19. CDR3s include the opening cysteine and the closing phenylalanine or tryptophan. D genes are given only for firm matches. Some rows have no size entry. The others give once, few or many, or a class for an expanded clone.

v_call	d_call	j_call	clone_size	cdr3_nt	cdr3_aa
TRBV12-3/TRBV12-4	NA	TRBJ2-1	NA	TGTGCACTGGCAGGGCTAGACTCCGGTGAGCAGTTCTTC	CALAGLDSGEQFF
TRBV7-8	TRBD1	TRBJ1-5	once	TGTGCCAGCAGCTTAGCGGGACAGGGGCGAAATCAGCCCCAGCATTTT	CASSLAGQGRNQPQHF
TRBV30	TRBD2	TRBJ2-3	NA	TGTGCCTGGAGTAAGGGACTACCAGGCACAGATACGCAGTATTTT	CAWSKGLPGTDTQYF
TRBV9	NA	TRBJ1-2	NA	TGTGCCAGCAGCGTAGGTGCCTCTAGGGAGGGCTATGGCTACACCTTC	CASSVGASREGYGYTF
TRBV7-2	NA	TRBJ2-5	once	TGTGCCAGCAGCTTAACTAGCATGGAGACCCAGTACTTC	CASSLTSMETQYF
TRBV5-1	TRBD1	TRBJ1-2	NA	TGCGCCAGCAGCCCTAAATTTTCGGGACAGGGAGACTATGGCTACACCTTC	CASSPKFSGQGDYGYTF
TRBV6-5	TRBD1	TRBJ1-6	many	TGTGCCAGCAGTCTGGACAGGGGTAATTCACCCCTCCACTTT	CASSLDRGNSPLHF
TRBV6-5	NA	TRBJ1-6	NA	TGTGCCAGCATATCGGGGGAGGGTTCACCCCTCCACTTT	CASISGEGSPLHF
TRBV4-1	NA	TRBJ1-1	NA	TGCGCCAGCAGCCCTCTAGAGGGCGCGGACACTGAAGCTTTCTTT	CASSPLEGADTEAFF
TRBV16	NA	TRBJ1-2	few	TGTGCCAGCAGCCCCCGGGGGGAATCCTATGGCTACACCTTC	CASSPRGESYGYTF
TRBV30	TRBD1	TRBJ1-1	NA	TGTGCCTGGAGTGTACCCGACAGGGATGGCACTGAAGCTTTCTTT	CAWSVPDRDGTEAFF
TRBV3-1/TRBV3-2	TRBD2	TRBJ2-1	NA	TGTGCCAGCAGCCAAGGACTAGCGGGGATCGATGAGCAGTTCTTC	CASSQGLAGIDEQFF
TRBV25-1	NA	TRBJ1-1	NA	TGTGCCAGCAGTGGCCCGGACAGCATGAACACTGAAGCTTTCTTT	CASSGPDSMNTEAFF
TRBV2	NA	TRBJ2-3	NA	TGTGCCAGCAGTGACAGGGCCCGAGATACGCAGTATTTT	CASSDRARDTQYF
TRBV24-1	NA	TRBJ2-3	once	TGTGCCGTGAGGCGGGCTGATACGCAGTATTTT	CAVRRADTQYF
TRBV19	NA	TRBJ1-2	NA	TGTGCCAGTAGTTTTGGGAGCGAGACTAACTATGGCTACACCTTC	CASSFGSETNYGYTF
TRBV6-1	NA	TRBJ1-6	NA	TGTGCCAGCAGTGAAGGCGGGGGGTATAATTCACCCCTCCACTTT	CASSEGGGYNSPLHF
TRBV25-1	NA	TRBJ1-3	NA	TGTGCCAGCAGTGAAGATGGAGGCCCCGTTGACTCTGGAAACACCATATATTTT	CASSEDGGPVDSGNTIYF
TRBV9	TRBD1	TRBJ1-4	NA	TGTGCCAGCAGCTCCCGGGACAGGGTAGTGTTTTTT	CASSSRDRVVFF
TRBV7-9	TRBD1	TRBJ1-2	NA	TGTGCCAGCAGCTTAGGGTTACAGGGGACGATATATGGCTACACCTTC	CASSLGLQGTIYGYTF
TRBV7-9	TRBD2	TRBJ2-2	once	TGTGCCAGCAGCTTATCCGGGGAGGGCACCGGGGAGCTGTTTTTT	CASSLSGEGTGELFF
TRBV6-5	TRBD1	TRBJ1-2	NA	TGTGCCAGCACCGAACAGGGGGCGGGTGGCTACACCTTC	CASTEQGAGGYTF
TRBV4-2	TRBD2	TRBJ2-1	NA	TGTGCCAGCAGCTCACGGACTAGTGAGCAGTTCTTC	CASSSRTSEQFF
TRBV9	TRBD1	TRBJ2-2	NA	TGTGCCAGCAGCGCACAGGGGGGATCCGGGGAGCTGTTTTTT	CASSAQGGSGELFF
TRBV7-8	NA	TRBJ2-1	NA	TGTGCCAGCAGCCCCCGAGCTACGCACAATGAGCAGTTCTTC	CASSPRATHNEQFF
TRBV4-1	NA	TRBJ1-4	NA	TGCGCCAGCAGCCAACCCCGGGGAACTAATGAAAAACTGTTTTTT	CASSQPRGTNEKLFF
TRBV15	TRBD1	TRBJ1-2	NA	TGTGCCACCAGGCGGACAGGGGTTAACTATGGCTACACCTTC	CATRRTGVNYGYTF
TRBV30	TRBD1	TRBJ1-5	NA	TGTGCCTGGAGCCGGACAGGACTTAGCAATCAGCCCCAGCATTTT	CAWSRTGLSNQPQHF
TRBV7-2	NA	TRBJ2-3	NA	TGTGCCAGCAGCTTACAGATCACAGATACGCAGTATTTT	CASSLQITDTQYF
TRBV29-1	NA	TRBJ1-1	NA	TGCAGCGTTGACGGCCAGGGGTCTGAAGCTTTCTTT	CSVDGQGSEAFF
TRBV6-6	TRBD1	TRBJ2-2	NA	TGTGCCAGCCAATCCGGGACAGACACCGGGGAGCTGTTTTTT	CASQSGTDTGELFF
TRBV12-3/TRBV12-4	NA	TRBJ1-5	NA	TGTGCCAGCAGTTTATCCGGGCCCCAGCATTTT	CASSLSGPQHF
TRBV6-5	NA	TRBJ1-5	NA	TGTGCCAGCAGTTACTCAGCTGGGGGGGGTCAGCCCCAGCATTTT	CASSYSAGGGQPQHF
TRBV5-1	TRBD2	TRBJ2-1	once	TGCGCCAGCAGGGCTGGCGGGGGGGGATCCTACAATGAGCAGTTCTTC	CASRAGGGGSYNEQFF
TRBV24-1	NA	TRBJ1-2	NA	TGTGCCACCAGAGGGGCGAACTATGGCTACACCTTC	CATRGANYGYTF
TRBV28	TRBD1	TRBJ1-2	once	TGTGCCAGCACTGAAAGGACAGGTGCAATATATGGCTACACCTTC	CASTERTGAIYGYTF
TRBV12-5	TRBD2	TRBJ2-1	once	TGTGCTAGTGGTTCCGGGACTACCTATGAGCAGTTCTTC	CASGSGTTYEQFF
TRBV3-1/TRBV3-2	TRBD1	TRBJ2-3	NA	TGTGCCAGCAGCCAAGGACAGGGGCTCACAGATACGCAGTATTTT	CASSQGQGLTDTQYF
TRBV5-1	NA	TRBJ2-3	NA	TGCGCCAGCAGACCGGACAGATACACAGATACGCAGTATTTT	CASRPDRYTDTQYF
TRBV15	NA	TRBJ1-3	once	TGTGCCACCAGCAGAGACAAGGGGCTTGGAAACACCATATATTTT	CATSRDKGLGNTIYF
TRBV10-3	TRBD1	TRBJ1-1	NA	TGTGCCATCACTCAAGGACAGGGCCAAAACGCTGAAGCTTTCTTT	CAITQGQGQNAEAFF
TRBV19	TRBD1	TRBJ1-5	NA	TGTGCCAGCAAAGGACAGGGTAGCAATCAGCCCCAGCATTTT	CASKGQGSNQPQHF
TRBV4-1	TRBD1	TRBJ2-3	NA	TGCGCCAGCAGCCAACCGGGACAGGGGGCAAAGACGCAGTATTTT	CASSQPGQGAKTQYF
TRBV15	TRBD2	TRBJ2-1	NA	TGTGCCACCAGCCCGCGGACTAGCGGGGTCAATGAGCAGTTCTTC	CATSPRTSGVNEQFF
TRBV6-5	TRBD1	TRBJ1-2	NA	TGTGCCAGCAGTTACGGGGACAGGGGGTTGAACTATGGCTACACCTTC	CASSYGDRGLNYGYTF
TRBV7-9	NA	TRBJ2-3	NA	TGTGCCAGCAGCTTAGATCGAGTGGAGGCAGATACGCAGTATTTT	CASSLDRVEADTQYF
TRBV6-6	NA	TRBJ1-2	once	TGTGCCAGCCGCCCCGGTGGGCCTTTAAACTATGGCTACACCTTC	CASRPGGPLNYGYTF
TRBV28	NA	TRBJ1-5	NA	TGTGCCAGCAGCTTTAGTGAGCCCCAGCATTTT	CASSFSEPQHF
TRBV5-6	NA	TRBJ1-4	many	TGTGCCAGCAGCCCCACTGCAACTAATGAAAAACTGTTTTTT	CASSPTATNEKLFF
TRBV6-5	NA	TRBJ1-5	NA	TGTGCCAGCCTGGACATAATGAGTCAGCCCCAGCATTTT	CASLDIMSQPQHF